This TCR beta chain originates from a study of identifying expanded T cells in peripheral blood. Data came from immunoSEQ multiplex PCR; TCRdb stores just in-frame clones and leaves some out. Of approximately 100,000 clones in the sample, around 89% were seen once. General study points: About 1.2 clones differed between technical replicates, versus around 16 and 19 over time. Variance in clone template counts between two-week samples significantly increased with total template count across all healthy donors.

This clone was counted at least ten times. Its antigen is undetermined. Germline V gene lookup returns CDR1 MRHNA and CDR2 SNTAGT. The CDR3 length is 12 residues. Trimming cost V 10 bases and J 4 bases, with 14 bases left between them. Healthy donors had no documented immune events, such as infections, while sampled. The chain uses TRBV6-4 and TRBJ2-7, with D possibly being TRBD1 (5 bases). The material sequenced was blood. This sequence originates from a person aged 18 to 75 in good health. The CDR3 region is CAKRRQPYEQYF. The CDR3 DNA reads TGTGCCAAAAGGAGACAGCCTTACGAGCAGTACTTC.